The 18 T cell receptor beta chains below come from one sample, sequenced in a study of blood T cells in healthy people across ages. Then a second PCR, running roughly 6 to 12 cycles, was carried out with a sample-barcoded 5' primer and a J-beta primer mix. MiXCR, applied by TCRdb to the 5' RACE reads, yields one record per CDR3 protein. The sample holds about 1,000,000 distinct CDR3 sequences, less than 50% seen once. The sequenced material came from blood. The origin of the receptors is a woman aged 60-75 years in good health.

This clonotype was detected once. The chain uses TRBV20-1 and TRBJ1-5, with unresolved D. Germline CDR1 DFQATT, CDR2 SNEGSKA (reference sequence). V was clipped by 0 bases and J by 0 bases, with 9 bases between them. The CDR3 consists of 15 residues. The CDR3 coding sequence is TGCAGTGCTAGAGATGGACTCAATAGCAATCAGCCCCAGCATTTT. Protein sequence: CSARDGLNSNQPQHF.

The rearrangement joins TRBV7-6 to TRBJ2-1; 10 bases line up with TRBD1. CDR1 is SGHVS and CDR2 is FNYEAQ in the germline V gene. The CDR3 runs to 14 residues. V was pared by 5 bases and J by 9 bases, with 7 bases of the junction left unmatched. CDR3 nucleotide sequence: TGTGCCAGCAGCCCCGGGACAGGGGATCTTGAGCAGTTCTTC. Translated, it gives CASSPGTGDLEQFF. Based on the CDR3 plus reference TRBV7-6 and TRBJ2-1, the full variable domain is GAGVSQSPRYKVTKRGQDVALRCDPISGHVSLYWYRQALGQGPEFLTYFNYEAQQDKSGLPNDRFSAERPEGSISTLTIQRTEQRDSAMYRCASSPGTGDLEQFFGPGTRLTVL.

The CDR3 DNA sequence: TGTGCCAGCAGCCAAGAGGCGGGAGTAATAGATGAGCAGTTCTTC. It encodes CASSQEAGVIDEQFF. The V and J genes are TRBV4-2 and TRBJ2-1; 7 nucleotides align to TRBD2. Looked up from germline, CDR1 is LGHNA and CDR2 is YNFKEQ. The V and J ends lost 0 bases and 8 bases, in that order; junction bases with no gene match: 7. The length of the CDR3 is 15 residues.

To note about this clonotype: Its ends do not fully match the called genes, so a read error is possible. The chain is built from TRBV20-1 and TRBJ1-2, with TRBD1 matching 7 bases. The CDR3 runs to 14 residues. Germline V gene lookup returns CDR1 DFQATT and CDR2 SNEGSKA (reference sequence). The CDR3 reads CSARSRQGRYGCTF. CDR3 coding DNA: TGCAGTGCTAGATCCCGACAGGGCCGCTATGGCTGCACCTTC.

This clonotype was detected a few times. The rearrangement joins TRBV7-8 to TRBJ2-3, with 11 bases identical to TRBD2. CDR3 size: 15 residues. The V segment lost 4 bases and the J segment 5 bases; nucleotides outside the gene matches: 5. Germline V gives CDR1 SGHVS, CDR2 FQNEAQ. The CDR3 is CASSSTSGMEDTQYF. Here the CDR3 DNA reads TGTGCCAGCAGCTCGACTAGCGGGATGGAAGATACGCAGTATTTT. Full variable domain (remainder filled in from reference TRBV7-8 and TRBJ2-3): GAGVSQSPRYKVAKRGQDVALRCDPISGHVSLFWYQQALGQGPEFLTYFQNEAQLDKSGLPSDRFFAERPEGSVSTLKIQRTQQEDSAVYLCASSSTSGMEDTQYFGPGTRLTVL.

Ten or more counts support this clonotype. The V gene is TRBV2, the J gene TRBJ2-7; D is uncertain. The CDR3 loop spans 12 amino acids. The germline V gene has CDR1 SNHLY and CDR2 FYNNEI. V was clipped by 4 bases and J by 3 bases, with 7 bases between them. CDR3 nucleotides: TGTGCCAGCAGTGGGACCGACTACGAGCAGTACTTC. Residues: CASSGTDYEQYF.

The V call is TRBV6-5, the J call TRBJ1-1, with D hard to call. This CDR3 has 15 amino acids. Germline V gene sequence: CDR1 MNHEY, CDR2 SVGAGI. Between the trimmed V and J ends, which lost 2 bases and 1 base, there was a span of 11 bases. The CDR3 nucleotides read TGTGCCAGCAGTTACGATTTGAGAGGGAACACTGAAGCTTTCTTT. It specifies CASSYDLRGNTEAFF.

The chain carries TRBV4-1 and TRBJ2-3; D might be TRBD2 (5 bases). With 4 bases removed from V and 3 bases from J, the gap between germline ends came to 17 bases. Germline V gene lookup returns CDR1 MGHRA and CDR2 YSYEKL. This CDR3 contains 16 residues. CDR3 nucleotides: TGCGCCAGCAGCCCACCAACCGGAGGAGCAACAGATACGCAGTATTTT. This translates into CASSPPTGGATDTQYF.

The chain links TRBV28 to TRBJ2-3, with a possible D match to TRBD1 (5 bases). Germline V CDR1 and CDR2: MDHEN, SYDVKM. The CDR3 consists of 12 residues. V shed 10 bases and J shed 6 bases, with 14 bases lying between them. The CDR3 nucleotides are TGTGCCATTCTCGGACAATCGGATACGCAGTATTTT. It codes for CAILGQSDTQYF.

This clonotype was seen only a few times. The V and J genes are TRBV2 and TRBJ1-1; D might be TRBD1 (5 bases). V was clipped by 6 bases and J by 1 base, with 6 bases between them. The CDR3 runs to 12 residues. Germline-derived CDR1 and CDR2 are SNHLY and FYNNEI. The CDR3 DNA reads as TGTGCCAGCAGGAGGGGGAACACTGAAGCTTTCTTT. Its protein product is CASRRGNTEAFF.

This clonotype was seen a handful of times. This CDR3 is CASSSTIFYEQYF. For the CDR3, the DNA is TGTGCCAGCAGCTCGACAATTTTCTACGAGCAGTACTTC. The rearrangement joins TRBV11-2 to TRBJ2-7; the D is unclear. The germline gives CDR1 SGHAT, CDR2 FQNNGV. V lost 4 bases, J lost 3 bases, and 10 bases lay in between. This CDR3 has 13 amino acids.

The sample holds a few counts of this clonotype. CDR3 loop: CSAMGLIDEQFF. CDR3 nucleotide sequence: TGCAGTGCTATGGGTCTGATTGATGAGCAGTTCTTC. This sequence joins TRBV20-1 and TRBJ2-1; D gene uncertain. Germline V CDR1 and CDR2: DFQATT, SNEGSKA (reference sequence). Trimming removed 4 bases from V and 8 bases from J, with 12 bases in between. CDR3 length: 12 residues.

The rearrangement uses TRBV10-1 and TRBJ2-3, with D possibly being TRBD2 (7 bases). Germline CDR1 and CDR2: WNHNN and SYGVQD (reference sequence). CDR3 size: 15 residues. Trimming took off 3 bases at V and 6 bases at J, with 16 bases between the two ends. CDR3 sequence: CASSDSAGARDTQYF. The CDR3 coding sequence is TGCGCCAGCAGTGACTCGGCGGGGGCTCGGGATACGCAGTATTTT.

The V gene is TRBV7-6, the J gene TRBJ2-7; D ambiguous. CDR3 length: 12 amino acids. The germline gives CDR1 SGHVS, CDR2 FNYEAQ. The V and J ends lost 5 bases and 9 bases respectively, with 14 bases between them. This chain's CDR3 is CASSQFLGGQYF. CDR3 bases: TGTGCCAGCAGCCAATTCCTCGGCGGGCAGTACTTC.

The chain couples TRBV5-1 to TRBJ2-1; tentatively, D is TRBD1 (6 bases). This CDR3 has 15 residues. With 4 bases removed from V and 3 bases from J, the gap between germline ends came to 14 bases. The germline V gene encodes CDR1 SGHRS and CDR2 YFSETQ. The CDR3 nucleotides are TGCGCCAGCAGCCCCCCGGCAGGGGACTACAATGAGCAGTTCTTC. It specifies CASSPPAGDYNEQFF.

This clonotype came up a few times. The chain has TRBV9 and TRBJ2-7, with 9 positions matching TRBD2. V dropped 2 bases and J dropped 6; count of bases not matched to a gene: 6. CDR3 length: 14 residues. CDR1 is SGDLS, CDR2 YYNGEE, per germline. The CDR3 sequence is CASSVTSGPSEQYF. The CDR3 DNA is TGTGCCAGCAGCGTGACTAGCGGCCCTAGCGAGCAGTACTTC.

The chain is built from TRBV25-1 and TRBJ2-7, with D perhaps TRBD1 or TRBD2 (5 bases each). Trimming pared 1 base from V and 4 bases from J, leaving 5 bases between. The CDR3 runs 12 residues. The germline gives CDR1 MGHDK, CDR2 SYGVNS. The CDR3 sequence: CASSEWGYEQYF. The CDR3 DNA follows: TGTGCCAGCAGTGAATGGGGGTACGAGCAGTACTTC.

V and J are TRBV4-1 and TRBJ2-4, with a weak D call TRBD1 (5 bases). In germline, CDR1 is MGHRA, CDR2 YSYEKL. V gave up 6 bases and J gave up 1 base, with 13 bases separating them. CDR3 length: 15 amino acids. The CDR3 region is CASSPTAFAKNIQYF. CDR3 sequence (DNA): TGCGCCAGCAGTCCGACAGCCTTTGCCAAAAACATTCAGTACTTC.